Following are 20 T cell receptor beta chains from one sample sequenced in a study of type 1 regulatory T cells. Each CDR3 protein is one row after TCRdb ran MiXCR on the reads. The sample holds about 39,000 distinct CDR3 sequences, roughly an eighth seen once. Their cognate antigens are unknown. Sequenced input: cultured non-Tr1 T cells, either the whole culture or a sorted T cell fraction (not recorded which). These receptors all come from a human donor in good health.

This chain joins TRBV7-8 and TRBJ2-3; D unresolved. Germline CDR1 and CDR2: SGHVS and FQNEAQ. Trimming took off 5 bases at V and 0 bases at J, with 15 bases between the two ends. This CDR3 spans 16 amino acids. CDR3 coding DNA: TGTGCCAGCAGCCCCAAGGCCTGGCATAGCACAGATACGCAGTATTTT. Amino acids: CASSPKAWHSTDTQYF.

The gene calls are TRBV29-1 and TRBJ1-5; weak D call: TRBD1 (6 bases). The length of the CDR3 is 12 residues. The germline gives CDR1 SQVTM, CDR2 ANQGSEA. Deletions cut 6 bases from V and 5 bases from J, with 11 bases between. The CDR3 sequence: CSVSTGDQPQHF. The CDR3 DNA is TGCAGCGTCTCGACAGGAGATCAGCCCCAGCATTTT.

Concerning this clonotype: Compared with germline, one end of the junction differs, possibly owing to a read error. This chain uses TRBV20-1 with TRBJ2-7; D not resolved. This CDR3 region has 15 residues. Germline V gene lookup returns CDR1 DFQATT and CDR2 SNEGSKA (reference sequence). The CDR3 DNA follows: TGCGGTGCTAGACTTCAGTCAGCCCCCTCCTACGAGCAGTACTTC. Translating it yields CGARLQSAPSYEQYF.

A word on this clonotype: A read error may be the cause here, since a much bigger clone is one base away. The rearrangement links TRBV18 to TRBJ2-1; D possibly matches TRBD1 or TRBD2 (7 bases each). This CDR3 has 16 amino acids. Looked up from germline, CDR1 is KGHSH and CDR2 is LQKENI. In nucleotides, the CDR3 is TGTGCCAGCCCACCGCTCGGTGCAGGGGGGGACAATGAGCAGTTCTTC. It is translated as CASPPLGAGGDNEQFF.

With regard to this clonotype: At one boundary the junction diverges from the germline segment, which might be a read error. The V and J genes are TRBV5-6 and TRBJ2-1, with TRBD1 as a possible D gene (6 bases). Germline V gene sequence: CDR1 SGHDT, CDR2 YYEEEE. This CDR3 spans 13 amino acids. The CDR3 nucleotides are TGTGCCAGCAGCTGGGGCAGGGGCTATGAGCAGCTCTTC. The encoded protein is CASSWGRGYEQLF.

To note about this clonotype: Since a much larger clone is just one base distant, this may be a read error. This sequence joins TRBV5-5 and TRBJ1-5; possible D gene TRBD1, 5 bases. Trimming cost V 3 bases and J 9 bases, with 13 bases left between them. Germline V gene sequence: CDR1 SGHKS, CDR2 YYEKEE (reference sequence). This CDR3 contains 13 residues. In DNA, the CDR3 is TGTGCCAGCAGCTCGGGCGGGGGACGGCCCCAGCATTTT. Translating gives CASSSGGGRPQHF.

By sample fraction, this clonotype is medium-sized. The gene calls are TRBV5-1 and TRBJ2-7, with D hard to call. From germline, CDR1 is SGHRS and CDR2 YFSETQ. V was trimmed by 3 bases and J by 6 bases, leaving 7 bases between them. The CDR3 totals 11 residues. CDR3 amino acids: CASSSSVEQYF. CDR3 DNA: TGCGCCAGCAGCTCCTCCGTCGAGCAGTACTTC.

This clonotype came up many times. The chain joins TRBV2 to TRBJ1-5, with no clear D. Trimming pared 10 bases from V and 4 bases from J, leaving 14 bases between. Per the germline V gene, CDR1 is SNHLY and CDR2 is FYNNEI. The CDR3 is made up of 13 amino acids. The CDR3 spells CATRLLFNQPQHF. In DNA form, the CDR3 reads TGTGCCACCCGCCTGTTATTTAATCAGCCCCAGCATTTT.

This clonotype appeared many times. The V gene is TRBV10-3, the J gene TRBJ2-2; D might be TRBD1 (6 bases). The germline gives CDR1 ENHRY, CDR2 SYGVKD. There are 14 residues in the CDR3. The germline V and J ends were trimmed by 6 bases and 4 bases, with 12 bases remaining between them. The CDR3, as DNA: TGTGCCATCAGCAAGGGACAAACCACCGGGGAGCTGTTTTTT. This translates into CAISKGQTTGELFF.

This clonotype came up a few times. V usage is TRBV20-1 and J usage is TRBJ1-1; a weak D match, TRBD1 (5 bases). The CDR3 contains 12 residues. Trimming stripped 4 bases from V and 6 bases from J, with 12 bases between. Germline V gene sequence: CDR1 DFQATT, CDR2 SNEGSKA (reference sequence). The CDR3 here is CSAMAGKAEAFF. Written as DNA, the CDR3 is TGCAGTGCTATGGCAGGGAAGGCTGAAGCTTTCTTT.

A few counts support this clonotype. The chain is built from TRBV4-2 and TRBJ2-1, with a weak D call TRBD1 (6 bases). The germline V and J ends were trimmed by 4 bases and 5 bases, with 12 bases remaining between them. Germline loops: CDR1 LGHNA, CDR2 YNFKEQ. This CDR3 contains 14 residues. The CDR3: CASSPQGNHNEQFF. For the CDR3, the DNA is TGTGCCAGCAGCCCTCAGGGGAATCACAATGAGCAGTTCTTC.

This clonotype was counted ten times or more. V usage is TRBV12-3 or TRBV12-4 and J usage is TRBJ1-2; D unresolved. The CDR3 runs to 12 residues. Trimming left V 5 bases short and J 5 bases short, with 9 bases between. CDR3 bases: TGTGCCAGCAGTGCCGGGGATTATGGCTACACCTTC. This codes for CASSAGDYGYTF.

This clonotype showed up just a few times. The chain is built from TRBV9 and TRBJ2-4; tentative D call: TRBD2 (6 bases). V was pared by 0 bases and J by 8 bases, with 12 bases between. The CDR3 consists of 14 residues. Looked up from germline, CDR1 is SGDLS and CDR2 is YYNGEE. CDR3 residues: CASSVGLVGDIQYF. The CDR3 region has the DNA TGTGCCAGCAGCGTAGGACTAGTTGGGGACATTCAGTACTTC. Using reference TRBV9 and TRBJ2-4 for the parts outside the CDR3, the full variable domain is DSGVTQTPKHLITATGQRVTLRCSPRSGDLSVYWYQQSLDQGLQFLIQYYNGEERAKGNILERFSAQQFPDLHSELNLSSLELGDSALYFCASSVGLVGDIQYFGAGTRLSVL.

About this clonotype: This clone may be a read error of a much larger clone one base away. The CDR3 sequence is CAGSQDLGLATDTQYF. The DNA for the CDR3 is TGTGCCGGCAGCCAAGATCTTGGGCTAGCCACAGATACGCAGTATTTT. The chain links TRBV4-2 to TRBJ2-3; perhaps TRBD2 as D (5 bases). The V gene's germline CDR1 is LGHNA and CDR2 YNFKEQ. The CDR3 spans 16 residues.

This clonotype was observed many times. V and J are TRBV6-5 and TRBJ2-2; TRBD2 aligns across 15 bases. The CDR3 runs 17 residues. The V gene end was trimmed by 6 bases and the J gene end by 5 bases; junction bases not matched to a gene: 7. The germline gives CDR1 MNHEY, CDR2 SVGAGI. CDR3 residues: CASSPSGLAGGTGELFF. The CDR3 DNA follows: TGTGCCAGCAGCCCCTCCGGACTAGCGGGAGGGACCGGGGAGCTGTTTTTT.

This clonotype has ten or more counts. This chain links TRBV20-1 with TRBJ2-5; D possibly uses TRBD1 or TRBD2 (5 bases each). V lost 6 bases and J lost 4, with 15 bases in between. The germline V gene encodes CDR1 DFQATT and CDR2 SNEGSKA (reference sequence). The CDR3 contains 13 residues. In DNA, the CDR3 is TGCAGTGCGAATGGGGCTAGCAGAGAGACCCAGTACTTC. Translation gives CSANGASRETQYF.

This chain connects TRBV7-3 to TRBJ2-3; possibly TRBD1 for D (5 bases). The CDR3 sequence is 14 residues long. The V end lost 4 bases, the J end lost 0 bases, and 8 bases lay between the germline ends. Germline V lookup: CDR1 SGHTA, CDR2 FQGTGA. This chain's CDR3 is CASSYGQSTDTQYF. Written as DNA, the CDR3 is TGTGCCAGCAGCTACGGACAAAGCACAGATACGCAGTATTTT.

This clonotype appeared a few times. The chain uses TRBV12-3 or TRBV12-4 and TRBJ2-1; TRBD2 agrees at 14 bases. The V segment lost 7 bases and the J segment 9 bases; nucleotides outside the gene matches: 8. This CDR3 is 15 amino acids long. The CDR3 DNA is TGTGCCAGCACCCCCGGGACTAGCGGGAGTGGTGAGCAGTTCTTC. Its translation: CASTPGTSGSGEQFF.

This clonotype came up many times. The rearrangement uses TRBV20-1 and TRBJ2-4; D is possibly TRBD2 (7 bases). Germline CDR1 is DFQATT and CDR2 is SNEGSKA (reference sequence). With 6 bases removed from V and 3 bases from J, the gap between germline ends came to 15 bases. The CDR3 totals 14 residues. The CDR3, as DNA: TGCAGTGCGTCCCTAGGGGGGGGCAAAAACATTCAGTACTTC. It is translated as CSASLGGGKNIQYF.

This sequence joins TRBV6-4 and TRBJ2-3, with 9 bases that match TRBD2. The CDR3 contains 13 residues. Germline CDR1 reads MRHNA; CDR2 reads SNTAGT. Trimming took 2 bases from V and 10 from J; bases not matched to a gene: 4. The CDR3 DNA follows: TGTGCCAGCAGTGACCAACCTAGCGGGGCGCAGTATTTT. This sequence encodes CASSDQPSGAQYF.